This T cell receptor beta chain was recovered during a study of blood T cell repertoires in COVID-19. Study information: From T cells, B-cell-depleted T cells, or PBMCs came the material, which was cDNA or gDNA.

The CDR3 length is 12 residues. Germline CDR1 and CDR2: DFQATT and SNEGSKA (reference sequence). Trimming took off 3 bases at V and 4 bases at J, with 9 bases between the two ends. What the recovered Cohort 3 donors had was two negative PCRs, clearance, or symptom resolution. Study processing details: How many nucleated cells were present was estimated from reference gene primer amplification. Assay: immunoSEQ multiplex PCR; the TCRdb copy retains only in-frame clones and omits some. The V and J calls and the clone size are those of that table, but D and trimming were determined from the DNA. The sample lists around 430,000 clones, just under 90% seen once, with approximately 10% in the top ten.

This TCR came from a woman aged 50 to 60 who had recovered from COVID-19. This chain connects TRBV20-1 to TRBJ1-2; D gene ambiguous. Sequenced: PBMCs or T cells enriched from blood (not recorded which). For the CDR3, the DNA is TGCAGTGCTAGTGCTAAAATCTATGGCTACACCTTC. Translating it yields CSASAKIYGYTF.